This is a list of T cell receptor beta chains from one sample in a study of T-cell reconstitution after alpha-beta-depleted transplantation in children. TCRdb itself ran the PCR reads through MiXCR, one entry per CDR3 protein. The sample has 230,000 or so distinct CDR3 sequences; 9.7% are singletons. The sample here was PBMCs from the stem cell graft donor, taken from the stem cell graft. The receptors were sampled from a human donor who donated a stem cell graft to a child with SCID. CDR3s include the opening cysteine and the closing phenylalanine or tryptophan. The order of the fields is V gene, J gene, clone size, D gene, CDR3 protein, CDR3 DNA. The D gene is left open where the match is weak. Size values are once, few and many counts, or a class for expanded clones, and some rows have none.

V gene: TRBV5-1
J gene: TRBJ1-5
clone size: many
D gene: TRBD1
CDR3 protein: CASSSGQGGNQPQHF
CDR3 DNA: TGCGCCAGCAGCTCGGGACAGGGCGGGAATCAGCCCCAGCATTTT

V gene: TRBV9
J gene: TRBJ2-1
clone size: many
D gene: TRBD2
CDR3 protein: CASRASGEYNEQFF
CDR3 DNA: TGTGCCAGCAGGGCTAGCGGGGAGTACAATGAGCAGTTCTTC

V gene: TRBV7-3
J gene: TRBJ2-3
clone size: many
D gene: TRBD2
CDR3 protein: CASSLTGRGGGTDTQYF
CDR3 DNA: TGTGCCAGCAGCTTAACCGGGCGGGGGGGCGGCACAGATACGCAGTATTTT

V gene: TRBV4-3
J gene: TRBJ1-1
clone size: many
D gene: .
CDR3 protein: CASSLQYGSNTEAFF
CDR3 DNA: TGCGCCAGCAGCCTACAATATGGATCGAACACTGAAGCTTTCTTT

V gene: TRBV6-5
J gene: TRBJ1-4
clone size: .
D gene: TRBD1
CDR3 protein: CASSYSGTGTGLLKLFF
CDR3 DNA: TGTGCCAGCAGTTACTCGGGAACCGGGACAGGGCTTTTGAAACTGTTTTTT

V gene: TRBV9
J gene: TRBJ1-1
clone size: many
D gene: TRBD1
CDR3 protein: CASTRTGVNTEAFF
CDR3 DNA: TGTGCCAGCACCCGGACAGGGGTTAACACTGAAGCTTTCTTT

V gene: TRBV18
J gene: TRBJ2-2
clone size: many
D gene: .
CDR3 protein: CASSPGPSAGELFF
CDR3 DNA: TGTGCCAGCTCACCAGGTCCGAGCGCCGGGGAGCTGTTTTTT

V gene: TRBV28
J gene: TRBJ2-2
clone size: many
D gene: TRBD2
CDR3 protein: CASTLAGAPNTGELFF
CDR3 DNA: TGTGCCAGCACCCTAGCGGGGGCCCCGAACACCGGGGAGCTGTTTTTT

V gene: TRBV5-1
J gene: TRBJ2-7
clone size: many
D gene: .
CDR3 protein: CASSYVDRGAYEQYF
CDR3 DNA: TGCGCCAGCAGCTATGTGGACCGGGGCGCCTACGAGCAGTACTTC

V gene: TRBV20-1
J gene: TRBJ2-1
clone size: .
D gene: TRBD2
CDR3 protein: CSVRGRVDEQFF
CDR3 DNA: TGCAGTGTCAGAGGGAGGGTAGATGAGCAGTTCTTC

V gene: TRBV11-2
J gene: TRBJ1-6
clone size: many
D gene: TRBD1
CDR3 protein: CASSLDRGFDSPLHF
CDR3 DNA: TGTGCCAGCAGCTTGGACAGGGGGTTTGATTCACCCCTCCACTTT

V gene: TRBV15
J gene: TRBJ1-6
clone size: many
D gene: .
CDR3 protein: CATSRVPGEGNSPLHF
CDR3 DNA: TGTGCCACCAGCAGAGTACCGGGGGAGGGAAACTCACCCCTCCACTTT

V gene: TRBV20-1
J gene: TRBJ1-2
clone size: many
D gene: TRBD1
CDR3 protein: CSAQDRSGKNYGYTF
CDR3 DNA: TGCAGTGCTCAGGACAGGTCCGGGAAAAACTATGGCTACACCTTC

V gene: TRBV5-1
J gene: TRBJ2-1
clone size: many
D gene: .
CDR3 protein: CASSLSLQGPLGNEQFF
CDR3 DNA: TGCGCCAGCAGCTTGTCCCTCCAGGGCCCCCTCGGGAATGAGCAGTTCTTC

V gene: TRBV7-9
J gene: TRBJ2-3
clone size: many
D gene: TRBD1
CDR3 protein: CASTPGTGGVADTQYF
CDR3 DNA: TGTGCCAGCACTCCCGGGACAGGGGGCGTCGCAGATACGCAGTATTTT

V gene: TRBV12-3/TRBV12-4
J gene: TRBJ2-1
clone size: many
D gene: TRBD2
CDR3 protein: CASSPGLQNNEQFF
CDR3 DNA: TGTGCCAGCAGTCCGGGACTACAGAACAATGAGCAGTTCTTC

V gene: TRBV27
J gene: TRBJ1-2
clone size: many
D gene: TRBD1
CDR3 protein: CASSRQGARPYGYTF
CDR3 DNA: TGTGCCAGCAGCCGACAGGGGGCAAGACCCTATGGCTACACCTTC

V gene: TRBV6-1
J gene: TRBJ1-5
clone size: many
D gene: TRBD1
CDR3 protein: CASSSAGTGIQPQHF
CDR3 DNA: TGTGCCAGCAGTAGCGCCGGGACAGGGATCCAGCCCCAGCATTTT

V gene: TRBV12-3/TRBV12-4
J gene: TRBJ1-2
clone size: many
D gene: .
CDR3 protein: CASSLQENYGYTF
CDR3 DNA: TGTGCCAGCAGTCTACAGGAGAACTATGGCTACACCTTC

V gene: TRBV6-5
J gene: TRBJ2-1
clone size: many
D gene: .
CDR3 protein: CASSYSPQEPIAGNEQFF
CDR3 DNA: TGTGCCAGCAGTTACTCACCACAGGAGCCCATTGCGGGTAATGAGCAGTTCTTC

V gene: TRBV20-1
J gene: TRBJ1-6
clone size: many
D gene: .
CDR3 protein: CSARDEGRNSPLHF
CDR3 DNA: TGCAGTGCTAGAGATGAGGGTAGGAATTCACCCCTCCACTTT

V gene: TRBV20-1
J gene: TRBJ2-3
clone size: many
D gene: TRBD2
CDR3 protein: CSAGRLAGDTQYF
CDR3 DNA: TGCAGTGCTGGGCGACTAGCGGGAGATACGCAGTATTTT

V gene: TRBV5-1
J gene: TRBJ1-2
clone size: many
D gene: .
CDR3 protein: CASRDGVFNYGYTF
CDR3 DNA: TGCGCCAGCCGTGACGGGGTTTTCAACTATGGCTACACCTTC

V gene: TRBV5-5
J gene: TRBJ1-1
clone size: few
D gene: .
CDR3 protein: CASSLEWNTEAFF
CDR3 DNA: TGTGCCAGCAGCTTGGAGTGGAACACTGAAGCTTTCTTT

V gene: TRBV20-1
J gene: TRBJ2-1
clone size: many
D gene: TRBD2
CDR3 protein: CSARMGDYQYNEQFF
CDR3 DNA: TGCAGTGCCCGCATGGGGGACTACCAGTACAATGAGCAGTTCTTC

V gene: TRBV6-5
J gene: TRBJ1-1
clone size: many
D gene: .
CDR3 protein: CASSFYREEAEAFF
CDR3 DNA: TGTGCCAGCAGTTTTTACAGGGAGGAGGCTGAAGCTTTCTTT

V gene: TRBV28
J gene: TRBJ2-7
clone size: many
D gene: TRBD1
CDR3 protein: CASRGDRGLYEQYF
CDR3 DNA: TGTGCCAGCAGAGGGGACAGGGGGCTCTACGAGCAGTACTTC

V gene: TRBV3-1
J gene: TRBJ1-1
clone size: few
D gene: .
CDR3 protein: CASSHGGWTDTEAFF
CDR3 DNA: TGTGCCAGCAGCCATGGTGGGTGGACGGACACTGAAGCTTTCTTT

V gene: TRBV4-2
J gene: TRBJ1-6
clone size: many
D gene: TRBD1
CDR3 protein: CASSSGQASSYNSPLHF
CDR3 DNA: TGTGCCAGCAGCTCGGGACAGGCAAGCTCCTATAATTCACCCCTCCACTTT

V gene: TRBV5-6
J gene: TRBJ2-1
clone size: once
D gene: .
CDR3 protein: CASSLGGLPPIF
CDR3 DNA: TGTGCCAGCAGCTTGGGGGGGTTACCACCTATCTTC

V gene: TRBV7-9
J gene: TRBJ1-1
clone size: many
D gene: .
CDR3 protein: CASSLGTVTEAFF
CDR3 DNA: TGTGCCAGCAGCCTCGGGACGGTGACGGAAGCTTTCTTT

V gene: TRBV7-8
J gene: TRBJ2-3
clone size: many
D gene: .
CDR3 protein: CASSLDLGDSATQYF
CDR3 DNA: TGTGCCAGCAGCTTAGATTTGGGGGATTCTGCTACGCAGTATTTT

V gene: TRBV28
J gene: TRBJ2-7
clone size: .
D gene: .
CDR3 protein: CASSIYRTISYEQYF
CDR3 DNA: TGTGCCAGCAGTATTTACCGCACAATTTCCTACGAGCAGTACTTC

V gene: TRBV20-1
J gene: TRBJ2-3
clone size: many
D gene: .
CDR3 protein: CSAIEGWTETDTQYF
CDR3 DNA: TGCAGTGCTATAGAGGGGTGGACAGAGACAGATACGCAGTATTTT

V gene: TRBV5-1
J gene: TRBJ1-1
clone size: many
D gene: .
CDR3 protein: CASSFGRANTEAFF
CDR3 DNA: TGCGCCAGCAGTTTCGGGAGGGCAAACACTGAAGCTTTCTTT

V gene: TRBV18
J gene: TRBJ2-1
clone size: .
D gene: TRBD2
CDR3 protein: CASSAWTSGGGTYNEQFF
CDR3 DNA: TGTGCCAGCTCCGCTTGGACTAGCGGGGGGGGAACCTACAATGAGCAGTTCTTC

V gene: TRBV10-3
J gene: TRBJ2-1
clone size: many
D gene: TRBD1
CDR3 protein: CAIRGDRGSYNEQFF
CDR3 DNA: TGTGCCATCAGGGGGGACAGGGGATCCTACAATGAGCAGTTCTTC

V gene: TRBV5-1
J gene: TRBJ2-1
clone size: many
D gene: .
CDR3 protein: CASSFTGQGQFF
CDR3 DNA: TGCGCCAGCAGCTTCACAGGGCAGGGGCAGTTCTTC

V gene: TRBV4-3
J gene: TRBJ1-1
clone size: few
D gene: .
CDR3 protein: CASSQVSSREGAEAFF
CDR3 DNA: TGCGCCAGCAGCCAAGTGTCGTCCAGGGAGGGTGCTGAAGCTTTCTTT

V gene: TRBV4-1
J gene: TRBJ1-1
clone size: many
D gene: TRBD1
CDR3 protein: CASSQPGTGYEAFF
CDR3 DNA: TGCGCCAGCAGCCAACCCGGGACAGGATATGAAGCTTTCTTT

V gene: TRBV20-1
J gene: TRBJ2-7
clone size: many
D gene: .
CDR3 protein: CSARSRQTYEQYF
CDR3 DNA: TGCAGTGCTAGGTCGAGACAGACCTACGAGCAGTACTTC

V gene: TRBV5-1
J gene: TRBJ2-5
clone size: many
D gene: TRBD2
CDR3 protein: CASSFGTSGFQETQYF
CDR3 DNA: TGCGCCAGCAGCTTCGGAACTAGCGGGTTCCAAGAGACCCAGTACTTC

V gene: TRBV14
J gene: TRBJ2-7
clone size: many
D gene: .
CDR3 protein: CASSPIGGRGYEQYF
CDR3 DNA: TGTGCCAGCAGCCCTATTGGAGGAAGGGGCTACGAGCAGTACTTC